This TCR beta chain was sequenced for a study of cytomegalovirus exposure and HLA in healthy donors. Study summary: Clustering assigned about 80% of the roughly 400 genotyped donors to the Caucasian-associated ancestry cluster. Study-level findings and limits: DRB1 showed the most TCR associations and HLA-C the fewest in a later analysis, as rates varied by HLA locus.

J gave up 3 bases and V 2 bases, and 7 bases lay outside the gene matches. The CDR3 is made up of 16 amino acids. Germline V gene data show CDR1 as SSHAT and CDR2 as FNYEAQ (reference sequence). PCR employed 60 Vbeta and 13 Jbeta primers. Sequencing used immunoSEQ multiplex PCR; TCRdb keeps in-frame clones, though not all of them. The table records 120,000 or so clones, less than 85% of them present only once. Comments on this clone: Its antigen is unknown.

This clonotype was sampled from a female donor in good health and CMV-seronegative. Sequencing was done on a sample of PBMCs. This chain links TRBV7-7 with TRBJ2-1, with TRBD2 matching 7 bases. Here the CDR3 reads CASSLMASGSYNEQFF. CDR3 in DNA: TGTGCCAGCAGCTTAATGGCTAGCGGAAGCTACAATGAGCAGTTCTTC.